This TCR beta chain comes out of a study of shared clonotypes between healthy human individuals. Clones were sequenced by immunoSEQ multiplex PCR, and TCRdb holds only the in-frame ones, with some missing. The repertoire holds 2 million to 2.5 million clones, with about 92% as singletons. The CDR3 spans 17 residues. V was pared by 0 bases and J by 2 bases, with 7 bases of the junction left unmatched. The naive CD8 population came from CD45RO-negative cells selected for CCR7, without terminally differentiated effector memory CD45RA+ cells. Free of recent acute infections or vaccinations, the donors were healthy HIV-negative adults.

This TCR came from a man in his late teens or twenties in good health. Some clones in this sample may be carry-over from other donors' samples. This chain connects TRBV23-1 to TRBJ2-4; 7 nucleotides align to TRBD1. TRBV23-1 is sorted into the ORF group, with uncertain function. The sequenced sample was naive CD8+ T cells from PBMCs. The CDR3 DNA sequence: TGCGCCAGCAGTCAATCGTTTAGCAGGGGGTCCAAAAACATTCAGTACTTC. Translation: CASSQSFSRGSKNIQYF.